This TCR beta chain was documented in a study of regulatory T cells in long-lasting Graves disease. Looking at the study overall: Antithyroid drugs had been taken by newly diagnosed Graves' patients for under 3 months. Notes on the study in general: Peripheral blood, not thyroid tissue, was the sole material studied. Persistent disease was associated with favored TRBV28 usage and with favored use of TRBJ1-2 and TRBJ2-5.

Regarding this clonotype: Its antigen is undetermined.

Germline V gene sequence: CDR1 MNHNS, CDR2 SASEGT. The CDR3 loop spans 14 amino acids. The V and J ends lost 2 bases and 5 bases respectively, with 11 bases between them. Assembly of TCR beta libraries relied on iRepertoire HTBI primers together with Arm-PCR of CDR3 regions. Each CDR3 protein is one row after TCRdb ran MiXCR on the multiplex PCR reads. This table has 300,000 to 400,000 distinct CDR3 sequences, roughly 18% appearing once. The time point: newly diagnosed GD, antithyroid drugs for less than 3 months. With RNA extracted from PBMCs as input, the TCR library was made. The sample consisted of peripheral blood mononuclear cells (PBMCs), taken at new diagnosis, from a patient treated with antithyroid drugs. This clonotype was sampled from a female donor with Graves disease. This sequence joins TRBV6-1 and TRBJ2-3; D not certain. CDR3 sequence: CASSEQLPLDTQYF. DNA for the CDR3: TGTGCCAGCAGTGAACAGCTACCACTAGATACGCAGTATTTT.